This TCR beta chain is from a study of T-cell reconstitution after alpha-beta-depleted transplantation in children. This sample's TCRbeta library carried unique molecular identifier barcodes. Each CDR3 protein is one row after TCRdb ran MiXCR on the PCR reads. Counted here are some 500,000 distinct CDR3 sequences, approximately 20% occurring once; the ten biggest clones make up 2.5% to 3.5%. J gave up 1 base and V 11 bases, and 25 bases lay outside the gene matches. This CDR3 comprises 20 residues. Germline V gene data show CDR1 as LGHDT and CDR2 as YNNKEL (reference sequence). The material sequenced was PBMCs from the stem cell graft donor, taken from the stem cell graft. This TCR came from a human donor who donated a stem cell graft to a child with acute lymphoblastic leukemia. The gene calls are TRBV3-1 and TRBJ2-7, with 11 bases that match TRBD2. The CDR3: CASSQDGGNLRLAGSYEQYF. CDR3 bases: TGTGCCTCCAGCCAAGATGGAGGGAACTTGAGACTAGCGGGGTCCTACGAGCAGTACTTC.